This passage covers 16 T cell receptor beta chains from one sample sequenced in a study of blood T cells in healthy people across ages. Sample-barcoded 5' priming and a J-beta primer mix drove a second PCR of about 6 to 12 cycles. TCRdb re-called the 5' RACE reads through MiXCR, storing one row per CDR3 protein. Here the sample spans over 450,000 distinct CDR3 sequences, around 24% being singletons. This sample also belongs to another study, concerning T cells of mothers and their children.

Sequenced material: blood. The receptors derive from a boy aged 5-17 years in good health.

This clonotype has more than one count but fewer than ten. The gene calls are TRBV7-2 and TRBJ2-5; D perhaps matches TRBD2 (6 bases). The last part of the DNA fits TRBJ2-7 better; the J call may be wrong. In germline, CDR1 is SGHTA, CDR2 FQGNSA. This CDR3 contains 15 residues. For the CDR3, the DNA is TGTGCCAGCAGCGCCACCGGGGACTCAAGATACGAGCAGTACTTC. This translates into CASSATGDSRYEQYF.

The gene calls are TRBV7-2 and TRBJ2-1, with TRBD2 matching 10 bases. The J segment lost 4 bases and the V segment lost 6 bases, leaving 6 bases of the junction unmatched. The germline CDR1 and CDR2 sequences are SGHTA and FQGNSA. The CDR3 is 15 residues long. The CDR3 sequence: CASRKAGGSYNEQFF. The CDR3 DNA reads TGTGCCAGCAGGAAAGCGGGGGGGAGTTACAATGAGCAGTTCTTC.

This clonotype appeared a few times. The rearrangement links TRBV28 to TRBJ1-2; a possible D gene is TRBD1 (6 bases). This CDR3 has 15 amino acids. From germline, CDR1 is MDHEN and CDR2 SYDVKM. Trimming took 2 bases from V and 4 from J, leaving 14 bases between them. The CDR3 nucleotides read TGTGCCAGCAGTTTAGGGGGGGCGCAGGTCTATGGCTACACCTTC. Translation gives CASSLGGAQVYGYTF.

This clonotype was counted many times. The chain recombines TRBV21-1 with TRBJ2-2; TRBD1 is taken as the D call from the table, unchecked against the DNA. TRBV21-1 is a pseudogene locus. The CDR3 is made up of 15 amino acids. DNA for the CDR3: TGTGCCAGCAGCGCACAGGGGGCTAACACCGGGGAGCTGTTTTTT. Amino acid sequence: CASSAQGANTGELFF.

The genes are TRBV12-3 or TRBV12-4 and TRBJ2-1, with 14 bases aligning to TRBD2. The ends lost 6 bases at V and 13 bases at J; junction bases unmatched: 5. The CDR3 covers 13 residues. The CDR3 spells CASRGTSGSGQFF. The CDR3 DNA is TGTGCCAGCAGAGGGACTAGCGGGAGTGGACAGTTCTTC.

This clonotype was seen once. This chain links TRBV11-2 with TRBJ2-3; 10 bases agree with TRBD2. V was pared by 2 bases and J by 5 bases, with 4 bases of the junction left unmatched. Germline V lookup: CDR1 SGHAT, CDR2 FQNNGV. This CDR3 has 15 residues. This chain's CDR3 is CASSLTSGAQDTQYF. In DNA form, the CDR3 reads TGTGCCAGCAGCTTAACTAGCGGGGCCCAAGATACGCAGTATTTT.

The V call is TRBV7-2, the J call TRBJ1-1; D is unclear. Germline CDR1 reads SGHTA; CDR2 reads FQGNSA. The V end was cut by 8 bases, the J end by 1 base, with 11 bases between. This CDR3 comprises 13 residues. CDR3 nucleotide sequence: TGTGCCAGCGCCCCCCAGAGGAACACTGAAGCTTTCTTT. It yields the protein CASAPQRNTEAFF.

The table lists this clonotype with a few counts. The chain employs TRBV2 and TRBJ2-4; 7 positions match TRBD2. The CDR3 runs to 16 residues. Germline loops: CDR1 SNHLY, CDR2 FYNNEI. J was trimmed by 0 bases and V by 8 bases; bases with no gene match: 10. CDR3 coding DNA: TGTGCCAGCGAGGGAGGGGAGAGGAGAGCCAAAAACATTCAGTACTTC. Encoded protein: CASEGGERRAKNIQYF.

The CDR3 reads CASSVTGAETEAFF. CDR3 in DNA: TGCGCCAGCAGCGTGACAGGGGCAGAAACTGAAGCTTTCTTT. The chain has TRBV5-1 and TRBJ1-1; 8 bases are a match to TRBD1. V was pared by 4 bases and J by 5 bases, with 7 bases of the junction left unmatched. This CDR3 has 14 amino acids. Per germline, CDR1 SGHRS and CDR2 YFSETQ.

The genes are TRBV20-1 and TRBJ1-1; D is undetermined. The V end lost 3 bases, the J end lost 4 bases, and 15 bases lay between the germline ends. CDR3 length: 14 amino acids. Germline V gene lookup returns CDR1 DFQATT and CDR2 SNEGSKA (reference sequence). The CDR3 is CSARTTTLGTEAFF. The CDR3 DNA is TGCAGTGCTAGGACCACAACACTGGGCACTGAAGCTTTCTTT.

This clonotype was seen a handful of times. The rearrangement uses TRBV3-1 and TRBJ2-5, with 7 nucleotides matching TRBD2. Germline V gene sequence: CDR1 LGHDT, CDR2 YNNKEL (reference sequence). V trimming: 4 bases; J trimming: 0 bases; junction bases outside the gene matches: 2. CDR3 length: 14 amino acids. The CDR3 nucleotides are TGTGCCAGCAGCCGCGGGACTAACCAAGAGACCCAGTACTTC. Its translation is CASSRGTNQETQYF.

This clonotype was detected a few times. This sequence joins TRBV7-9 and TRBJ2-7; no reliable D call. The ends were cut back, 5 bases at V and 0 bases at J, with 14 bases in the middle. The length of the CDR3 is 15 residues. The V gene's germline CDR1 is SEHNR and CDR2 FQNEAQ (reference sequence). CDR3 loop: CASSHGPGSSYEQYF. The CDR3 DNA reads TGTGCCAGCAGCCACGGACCTGGCAGCTCCTACGAGCAGTACTTC.

The chain joins TRBV2 to TRBJ1-4; D gene unclear. V was shortened by 7 bases and J by 0 bases, with 15 bases between the two germline ends. Per germline, CDR1 SNHLY and CDR2 FYNNEI. CDR3 length: 16 amino acids. CDR3 DNA: TGTGCCAGCATTCGGCAGCTTAGAGCAACTAATGAAAAACTGTTTTTT. It codes for CASIRQLRATNEKLFF.

This chain links TRBV4-3 with TRBJ2-1, with 8 bases aligning to TRBD2. The CDR3 is 17 amino acids. CDR1 is LGHNA and CDR2 is YSLEER in the germline V gene. Trimming cost V 4 bases and J 6 bases; bases outside gene matches: 14. The CDR3: CASSPIGTSRGSNEQFF. CDR3 sequence (DNA): TGCGCCAGCAGCCCAATTGGGACTAGTCGGGGGTCCAATGAGCAGTTCTTC.

This clonotype was detected only a few times. This chain connects TRBV28 to TRBJ1-4, with 8 bases matching TRBD1. Per the germline V gene, CDR1 is MDHEN and CDR2 is SYDVKM. The CDR3 sequence is 15 residues long. The V and J ends lost 6 bases and 4 bases, in that order; junction bases with no gene match: 7. The CDR3, as DNA: TGTGCCAGCAGGTTCAGGGGGCTTAATAATGAAAAACTGTTTTTT. As protein: CASRFRGLNNEKLFF.

This clonotype was seen more than once but under ten times. The rearrangement uses TRBV4-3 and TRBJ2-7; TRBD1 aligns across 7 bases. Germline values: CDR1 LGHNA, CDR2 YSLEER. The V gene end was trimmed by 3 bases and the J gene end by 2 bases; junction bases not matched to a gene: 10. The CDR3 runs to 16 residues. Here the CDR3 DNA reads TGCGCCAGCAGCCAGGGGACCGGGACAGAAACCTACGAGCAGTACTTC. Protein sequence: CASSQGTGTETYEQYF.